This TCR beta chain was recovered during a study of vaccination and CD4 T cells after COVID-19. For the study at large: Spike peptides, overlapping and drawn from SARS-CoV-2, HCoV-NL63, HCoV-OC43 and HCoV-229E, were used to stimulate cells. Controls had a CEFX pool, an HIV-1 Nef pool, or no peptide added.

Cultured CD4+ T cells had their DNA profiled by the Oncomine TCR Beta short-read assay. Genomic DNA extraction was carried out from cultured CD4+ T cells. TCRdb redid the calling of the PCR reads with MiXCR, one entry per CDR3 protein. The sample carries 13,000 to 15,000 distinct CDR3 sequences, roughly 30% recorded once. V was pared by 3 bases and J by 2 bases, with 10 bases between. Germline CDR1 and CDR2: DFQATT and SNEGSKA (reference sequence). The CDR3 covers 13 residues. This clonotype was counted only a few times. What it recognizes is unknown. The treatment was: roughly 10-day PBMC culture with coronavirus spike peptide pools or control peptides (ViraFEST assay). It was with about 9.5 IU/ml IL-2 and around 9.5 ug/ml peptide pools that 1.5 million to 2.5 million PBMCs per well were cultured.

This TCR was sampled from a human donor with COVID-19. The chain has TRBV20-1 and TRBJ1-2, with no clear D. The source material was cultured CD4+ T cells from blood. Here the CDR3 DNA reads TGCAGTGCTAGGCCCGACGGGAACTATGGCTACACCTTC. This gives the protein CSARPDGNYGYTF.